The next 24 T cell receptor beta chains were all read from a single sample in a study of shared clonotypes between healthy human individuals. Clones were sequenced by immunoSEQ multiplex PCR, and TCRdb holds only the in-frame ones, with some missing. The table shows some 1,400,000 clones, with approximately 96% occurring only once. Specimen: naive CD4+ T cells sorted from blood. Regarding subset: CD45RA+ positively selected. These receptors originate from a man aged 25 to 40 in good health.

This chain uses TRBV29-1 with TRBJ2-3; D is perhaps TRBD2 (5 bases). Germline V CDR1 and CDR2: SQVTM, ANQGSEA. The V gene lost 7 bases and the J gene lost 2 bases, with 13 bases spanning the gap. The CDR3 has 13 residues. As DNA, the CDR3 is TGCAGCGCCGGAGGTGGGCACACAGATACGCAGTATTTT. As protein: CSAGGGHTDTQYF.

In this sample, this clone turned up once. This CDR3 is CASSATRGLHYNEQFF. CDR3 nucleotides: TGTGCCAGCAGCGCGACCAGGGGGCTCCACTACAATGAGCAGTTCTTC. The genes are TRBV27 and TRBJ2-1, with TRBD1 matching over 8 bases. Unmatched junction bases numbered 10, after V lost 6 bases and J lost 3 bases. CDR1 and CDR2 (germline): MNHEY, SMNVEV (reference sequence). This CDR3 region has 16 residues.

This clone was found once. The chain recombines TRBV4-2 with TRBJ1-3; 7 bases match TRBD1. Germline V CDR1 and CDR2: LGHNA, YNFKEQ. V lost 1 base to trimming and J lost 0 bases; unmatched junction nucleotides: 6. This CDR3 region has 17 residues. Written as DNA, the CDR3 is TGTGCCAGCAGCCAAGTATCGGGACAGTTCTCTGGAAACACCATATATTTT. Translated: CASSQVSGQFSGNTIYF.

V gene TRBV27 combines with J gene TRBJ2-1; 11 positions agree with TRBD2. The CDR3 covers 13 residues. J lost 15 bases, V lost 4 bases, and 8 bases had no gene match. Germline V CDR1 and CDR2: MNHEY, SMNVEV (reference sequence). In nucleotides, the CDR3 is TGTGCCAGCAGTTCCCTTCTAGCGGGAGGTTCGTTCTTC. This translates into CASSSLLAGGSFF.

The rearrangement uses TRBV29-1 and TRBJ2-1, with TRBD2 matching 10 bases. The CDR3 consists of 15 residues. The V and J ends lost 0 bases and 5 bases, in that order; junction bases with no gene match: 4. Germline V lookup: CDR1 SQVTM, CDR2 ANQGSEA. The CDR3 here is CSVEEPGLADNEQFF. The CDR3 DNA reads TGCAGCGTTGAAGAACCCGGACTAGCGGACAATGAGCAGTTCTTC.

For the CDR3, the DNA is TGCGCCAGCAGCTTGGCCGCCAGACAGGGGTCGAATGAGCAGTTCTTC. Encoded protein: CASSLAARQGSNEQFF. The V call is TRBV5-1, the J call TRBJ2-1; 8 bases match TRBD1. The CDR3 totals 16 residues. The germline V gene encodes CDR1 SGHRS and CDR2 YFSETQ. V dropped 0 bases and J dropped 7; count of bases not matched to a gene: 9.

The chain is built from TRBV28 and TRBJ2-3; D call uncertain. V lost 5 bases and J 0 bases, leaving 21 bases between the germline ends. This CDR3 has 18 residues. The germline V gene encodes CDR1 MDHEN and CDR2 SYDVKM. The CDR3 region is CASSTIMGRIISTDTQYF. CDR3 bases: TGTGCCAGCAGTACGATAATGGGTAGGATTATTAGCACAGATACGCAGTATTTT.

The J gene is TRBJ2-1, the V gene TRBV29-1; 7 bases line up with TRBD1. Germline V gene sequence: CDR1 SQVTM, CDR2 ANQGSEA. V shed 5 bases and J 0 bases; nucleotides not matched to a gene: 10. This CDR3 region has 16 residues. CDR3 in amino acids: CSVLALQGSSYNEQFF. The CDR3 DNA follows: TGCAGCGTTCTCGCCTTACAGGGGAGCTCCTACAATGAGCAGTTCTTC.

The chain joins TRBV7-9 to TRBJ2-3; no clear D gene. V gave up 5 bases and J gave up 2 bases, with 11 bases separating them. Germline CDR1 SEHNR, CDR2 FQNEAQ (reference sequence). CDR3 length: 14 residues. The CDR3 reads CASSLSTYTDTQYF. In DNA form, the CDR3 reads TGTGCCAGCAGCCTGTCGACCTACACAGATACGCAGTATTTT.

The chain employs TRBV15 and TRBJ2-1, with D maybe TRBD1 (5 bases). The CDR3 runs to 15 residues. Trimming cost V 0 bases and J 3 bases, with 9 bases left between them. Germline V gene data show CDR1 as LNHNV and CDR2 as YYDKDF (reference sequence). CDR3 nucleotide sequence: TGTGCCACCAGCAGAGATTCAGGGATCTACAATGAGCAGTTCTTC. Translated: CATSRDSGIYNEQFF.

CDR3 DNA: TGCGCCAGCAGCTTGGCGACTAGCGGGGTCACAGATACGCAGTATTTT. Translation: CASSLATSGVTDTQYF. The chain couples TRBV5-1 to TRBJ2-3, with 11 positions matching TRBD2. The trim removed 0 bases at V and 2 bases at J, leaving 2 bases unmatched. This CDR3 contains 16 residues. Germline loops: CDR1 SGHRS, CDR2 YFSETQ.

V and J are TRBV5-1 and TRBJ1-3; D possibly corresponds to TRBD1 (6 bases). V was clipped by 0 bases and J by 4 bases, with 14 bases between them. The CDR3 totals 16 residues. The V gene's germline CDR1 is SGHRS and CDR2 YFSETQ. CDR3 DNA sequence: TGCGCCAGCAGCTTGGGCCCGGGGGCGGCCGGAAACACCATATATTTT. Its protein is CASSLGPGAAGNTIYF. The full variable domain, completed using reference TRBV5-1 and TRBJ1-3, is KAGVTQTPRYLIKTRGQQVTLSCSPISGHRSVSWYQQTPGQGLQFLFEYFSETQRNKGNFPGRFSGRQFSNSRSEMNVSTLELGDSALYLCASSLGPGAAGNTIYFGEGSWLTVV.

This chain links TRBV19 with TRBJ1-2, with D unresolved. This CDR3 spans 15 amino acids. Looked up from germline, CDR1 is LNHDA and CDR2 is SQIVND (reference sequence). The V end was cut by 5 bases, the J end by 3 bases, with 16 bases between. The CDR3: CASSDYGNPYYGYTF. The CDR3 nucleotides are TGTGCCAGTAGTGACTACGGTAATCCTTACTATGGCTACACCTTC. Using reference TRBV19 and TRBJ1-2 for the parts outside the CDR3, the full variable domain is DGGITQSPKYLFRKEGQNVTLSCEQNLNHDAMYWYRQDPGQGLRLIYYSQIVNDFQKGDIAEGYSVSREKKESFPLTVTSAQKNPTAFYLCASSDYGNPYYGYTFGSGTRLTVV.

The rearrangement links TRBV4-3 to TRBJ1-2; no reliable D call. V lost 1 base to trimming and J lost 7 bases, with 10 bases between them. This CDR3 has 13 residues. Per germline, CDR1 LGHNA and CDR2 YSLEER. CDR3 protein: CASSQAGIGGYTF. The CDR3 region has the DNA TGCGCCAGCAGCCAAGCGGGAATAGGTGGCTACACCTTC.

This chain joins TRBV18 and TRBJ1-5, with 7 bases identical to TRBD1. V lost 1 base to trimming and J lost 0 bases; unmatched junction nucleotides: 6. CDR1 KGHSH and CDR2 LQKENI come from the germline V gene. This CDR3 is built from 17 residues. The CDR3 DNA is TGTGCCAGCTCACCACGGACAGGCCCATATAGCAATCAGCCCCAGCATTTT. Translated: CASSPRTGPYSNQPQHF.

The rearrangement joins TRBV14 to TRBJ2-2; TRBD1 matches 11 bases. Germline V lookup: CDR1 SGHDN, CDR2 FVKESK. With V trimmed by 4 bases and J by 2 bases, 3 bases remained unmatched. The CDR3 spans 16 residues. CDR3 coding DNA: TGTGCCAGCAGCCTCAGGACAGGGGGCAACACCGGGGAGCTGTTTTTT. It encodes CASSLRTGGNTGELFF.

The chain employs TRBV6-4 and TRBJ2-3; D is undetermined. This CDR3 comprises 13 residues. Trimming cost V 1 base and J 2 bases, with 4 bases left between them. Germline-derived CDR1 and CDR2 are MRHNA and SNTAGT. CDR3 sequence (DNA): TGTGCCAGCAGTGACTTCAACACAGATACGCAGTATTTT. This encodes CASSDFNTDTQYF.

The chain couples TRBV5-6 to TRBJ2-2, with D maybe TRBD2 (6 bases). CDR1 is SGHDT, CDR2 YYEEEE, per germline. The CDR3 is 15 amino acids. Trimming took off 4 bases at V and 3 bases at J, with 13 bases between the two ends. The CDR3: CASSMSSGDTGELFF. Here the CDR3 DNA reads TGTGCCAGCAGCATGTCCTCGGGGGACACCGGGGAGCTGTTTTTT.

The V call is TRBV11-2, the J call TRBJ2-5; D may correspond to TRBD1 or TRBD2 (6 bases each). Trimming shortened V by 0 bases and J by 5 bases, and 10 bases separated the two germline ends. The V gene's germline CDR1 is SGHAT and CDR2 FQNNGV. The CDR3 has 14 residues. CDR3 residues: CASSLDGGLETQYF. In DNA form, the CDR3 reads TGTGCCAGCAGCTTAGACGGGGGCTTGGAGACCCAGTACTTC.

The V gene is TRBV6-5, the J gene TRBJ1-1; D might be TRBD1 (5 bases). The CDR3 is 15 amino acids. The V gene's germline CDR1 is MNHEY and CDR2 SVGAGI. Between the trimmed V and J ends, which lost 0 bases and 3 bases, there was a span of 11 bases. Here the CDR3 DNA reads TGTGCCAGCAGTTACTCCCGGTGGGGGGACACTGAAGCTTTCTTT. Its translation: CASSYSRWGDTEAFF.

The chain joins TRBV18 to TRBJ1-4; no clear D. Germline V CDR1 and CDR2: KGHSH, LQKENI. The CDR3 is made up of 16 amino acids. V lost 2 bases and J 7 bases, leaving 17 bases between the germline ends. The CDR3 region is CASSPTMGGLGEKLFF. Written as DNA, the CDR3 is TGTGCCAGCTCACCAACTATGGGCGGGCTTGGTGAAAAACTGTTTTTT. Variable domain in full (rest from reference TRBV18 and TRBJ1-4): NAGVMQNPRHLVRRRGQEARLRCSPMKGHSHVYWYRQLPEEGLKFMVYLQKENIIDESGMPKERFSAEFPKEGPSILRIQQVVRGDSAAYFCASSPTMGGLGEKLFFGSGTQLSVL.

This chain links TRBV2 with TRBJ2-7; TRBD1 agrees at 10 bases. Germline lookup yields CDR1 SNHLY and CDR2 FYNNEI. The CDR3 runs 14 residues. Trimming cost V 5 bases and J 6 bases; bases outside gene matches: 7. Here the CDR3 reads CASSPGQGNGEQYF. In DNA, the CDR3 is TGTGCCAGCAGTCCGGGACAGGGGAACGGCGAGCAGTACTTC.

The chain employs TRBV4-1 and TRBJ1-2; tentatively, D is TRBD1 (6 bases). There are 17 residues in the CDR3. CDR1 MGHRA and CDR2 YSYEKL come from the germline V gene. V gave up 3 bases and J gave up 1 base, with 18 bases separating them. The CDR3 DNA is TGCGCCAGCAGCCAGGAAGGGCTCAGGGGAGATAACTATGGCTACACCTTC. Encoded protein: CASSQEGLRGDNYGYTF.

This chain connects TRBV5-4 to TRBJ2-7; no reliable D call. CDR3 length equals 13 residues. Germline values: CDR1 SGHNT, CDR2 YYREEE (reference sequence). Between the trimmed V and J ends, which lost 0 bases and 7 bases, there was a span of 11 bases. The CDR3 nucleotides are TGTGCCAGCAGCTTGGGCCCTGCTGGAGAGCAGTACTTC. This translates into CASSLGPAGEQYF.